The TCR beta chain under discussion was sequenced for a study of regulatory T cells in long-lasting Graves disease. This clonotype was counted at least ten times. Time point indicated: newly diagnosed GD, antithyroid drugs for less than 3 months. Generation of the TCR library employed RNA extracted from PBMCs. With 7 bases clipped from V and 6 bases from J, the junction kept 12 bases outside the gene matches. Germline V gives CDR1 MDHEN, CDR2 SYDVKM. The CDR3 is made up of 14 amino acids. In building TCR beta libraries, iRepertoire HTBI primers were used together with Arm-PCR of CDR3 regions. Per the original data handling: Across the samples, identification revealed roughly 56 TRBV and more than twelve TRBJ segments. TCRdb redid the calling of the multiplex PCR reads with MiXCR, one entry per CDR3 protein. The authors' filters were not applied to this entry. The table has roughly 350,000 distinct CDR3 sequences, roughly 15% seen once.

A further study also used this sample, focusing on T cells in Graves' hyperthyroidism and ophthalmopathy. That source notes: The TCR CDR3 was amplified in a first-round RT-PCR using the HTBI primer set.

The source was peripheral blood mononuclear cells (PBMCs), collected at new diagnosis, from a patient treated with antithyroid drugs. The chain has TRBV28 and TRBJ2-7, with TRBD2 identical over 7 bases. This clonotype was obtained from a young woman with Graves disease. For the CDR3, the DNA is TGTGCCAGCATTCCGGCTCGGGAGGCGGGCGAGCAGTACTTC. Its protein product is CASIPAREAGEQYF.